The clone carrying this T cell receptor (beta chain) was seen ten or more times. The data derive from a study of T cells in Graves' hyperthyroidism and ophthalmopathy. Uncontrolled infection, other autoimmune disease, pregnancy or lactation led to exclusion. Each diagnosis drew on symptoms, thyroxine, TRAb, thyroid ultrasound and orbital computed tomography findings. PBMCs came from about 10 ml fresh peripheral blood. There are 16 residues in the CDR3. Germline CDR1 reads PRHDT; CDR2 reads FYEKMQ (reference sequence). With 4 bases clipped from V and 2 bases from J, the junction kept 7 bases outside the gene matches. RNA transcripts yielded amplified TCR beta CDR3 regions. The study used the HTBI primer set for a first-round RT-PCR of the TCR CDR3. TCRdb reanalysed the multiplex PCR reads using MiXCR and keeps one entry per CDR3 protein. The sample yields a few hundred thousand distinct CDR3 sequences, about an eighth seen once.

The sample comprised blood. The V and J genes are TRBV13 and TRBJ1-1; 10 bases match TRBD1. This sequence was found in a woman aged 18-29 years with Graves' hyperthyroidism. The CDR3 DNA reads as TGTGCCAGCAGCTCCCTTCCGACAGGGGGCAACACTGAAGCTTTCTTT. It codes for CASSSLPTGGNTEAFF.